Presented here are 14 T cell receptor beta chains from one specimen sequenced in a study of blood T cell repertoires in COVID-19. Clones were read by immunoSEQ multiplex PCR, and TCRdb kept only the in-frame ones, dropping some. Among 200,000 or so clones listed, over 80% were seen once. The sequenced material came from peripheral blood. The receptor source for this set is a man younger than 40 with COVID-19, enrolled during active disease.

The chain combines TRBV7-9 with TRBJ1-1; 7 bases align to TRBD1. CDR3 length: 13 amino acids. Per germline, CDR1 SEHNR and CDR2 FQNEAQ (reference sequence). V lost 1 base, J lost 7 bases, and 3 bases stayed unmatched. CDR3 amino acids: CASSLEAGGEAFF. In nucleotides, the CDR3 is TGTGCCAGCAGCTTAGAAGCAGGGGGTGAAGCTTTCTTT. Looking up the rest from reference TRBV7-9 and TRBJ1-1 gives the full variable domain: DTGVSQNPRHKITKRGQNVTFRCDPISEHNRLYWYRQTLGQGPEFLTYFQNEAQLEKSRLLSDRFSAERPKGSFSTLEIQRTEQGDSAMYLCASSLEAGGEAFFGQGTRLTVV.

A few counts support this clone. V usage is TRBV6-5 and J usage is TRBJ1-5, with 9 nucleotides matching TRBD1. The V segment lost 7 bases and the J segment 7 bases; nucleotides outside the gene matches: 8. There are 14 residues in the CDR3. Germline loops: CDR1 MNHEY, CDR2 SVGAGI. This CDR3 is CASTDRGGSQPQHF. In DNA form, the CDR3 reads TGTGCCAGCACCGACAGGGGGGGGTCCCAGCCCCAGCATTTT.

This clone was recorded a few times. This sequence joins TRBV7-8 and TRBJ2-1; TRBD2 matches 10 bases. CDR3 length equals 17 residues. V dropped 4 bases and J dropped 7; count of bases not matched to a gene: 13. CDR1 is SGHVS, CDR2 FQNEAQ, per germline. This CDR3 is CASSSLLTSGMGNEQFF. The CDR3 DNA sequence: TGTGCCAGCAGCTCCCTCCTAACTAGCGGGATGGGGAATGAGCAGTTCTTC.

The rearrangement joins TRBV5-8 to TRBJ1-1; TRBD1 matches 8 bases. The V gene end was trimmed by 4 bases and the J gene end by 4 bases; junction bases not matched to a gene: 6. Germline-derived CDR1 and CDR2 are SGHTS and YDEGEE. The CDR3 totals 14 residues. The CDR3 reads CASSKGQDRTEAFF. DNA for the CDR3: TGTGCCAGCAGCAAGGGACAGGATCGCACTGAAGCTTTCTTT. The full variable domain, rest sourced from reference TRBV5-8 and TRBJ1-1, is EAGVTQSPTHLIKTRGQQATLRCSPISGHTSVYWYQQALGLGLQFLLWYDEGEERNRGNFPPRFSGRQFPNYSSELNVNALELEDSALYLCASSKGQDRTEAFFGQGTRLTVV.

The CDR3 is CSVPSGTGGTEAFF. The CDR3, as DNA: TGCAGCGTTCCGTCCGGGACAGGGGGCACTGAAGCTTTCTTT. The chain is built from TRBV29-1 and TRBJ1-1; 11 positions match TRBD1. The CDR3 runs to 14 residues. The V and J ends lost 5 bases and 4 bases, in that order; junction bases with no gene match: 6. The germline V gene has CDR1 SQVTM and CDR2 ANQGSEA.

The chain carries TRBV29-1 and TRBJ2-7; 7 bases fit TRBD2. The CDR3 has 15 amino acids. V trimming: 0 bases; J trimming: 2 bases; junction bases outside the gene matches: 7. Germline-derived CDR1 and CDR2 are SQVTM and ANQGSEA. The CDR3 DNA is TGCAGCGTTGAAGATCGGACCGGGAGGCCCTACGAGCAGTACTTC. Translated: CSVEDRTGRPYEQYF.

The chain combines TRBV7-3 with TRBJ2-2; no clear D gene. Germline V gene data show CDR1 as SGHTA and CDR2 as FQGTGA. CDR3 length: 16 residues. Trimming took off 0 bases at V and 4 bases at J, with 12 bases between the two ends. The CDR3 nucleotides are TGTGCCAGCAGCTTAACTGGCGGCATGATCACCGGGGAGCTGTTTTTT. Its translation: CASSLTGGMITGELFF.

CDR3 nucleotides: TGTGCCAGCAGCTTTCTCGGGACTAGCGGCTACAATGAGCAGTTCTTC. Translated, it gives CASSFLGTSGYNEQFF. This chain links TRBV7-8 with TRBJ2-1, with 11 bases aligning to TRBD2. The CDR3 contains 16 residues. V was clipped by 3 bases and J by 3 bases; unmatched bases: 4. The germline CDR1 and CDR2 sequences are SGHVS and FQNEAQ. Complete variable domain (other parts from reference TRBV7-8 and TRBJ2-1): GAGVSQSPRYKVAKRGQDVALRCDPISGHVSLFWYQQALGQGPEFLTYFQNEAQLDKSGLPSDRFFAERPEGSVSTLKIQRTQQEDSAVYLCASSFLGTSGYNEQFFGPGTRLTVL.

This chain joins TRBV4-2 and TRBJ2-6; D possibly corresponds to TRBD2 (5 bases). This CDR3 spans 17 amino acids. Trimming took off 1 base at V and 2 bases at J, with 12 bases between the two ends. Germline CDR1 reads LGHNA; CDR2 reads YNFKEQ. CDR3: CASSQGRQGTGANVLTF. The CDR3 region has the DNA TGTGCCAGCAGCCAAGGGAGGCAAGGTACTGGGGCCAACGTCCTGACTTTC.

There are a few counts of this clone. The chain couples TRBV5-4 to TRBJ1-5; D gene uncertain. V was clipped by 0 bases and J by 2 bases, with 6 bases between them. The CDR3 is 14 amino acids. In germline, CDR1 is SGHNT, CDR2 YYREEE (reference sequence). CDR3 DNA: TGTGCCAGCAGCTTGGGACTGGGCAATCAGCCCCAGCATTTT. It is translated as CASSLGLGNQPQHF.

The chain employs TRBV7-2 and TRBJ2-1; a possible D gene is TRBD2 (6 bases). The CDR3 contains 15 residues. The V gene's germline CDR1 is SGHTA and CDR2 FQGNSA. V was cut by 4 bases and J by 4 bases, with 14 bases left in between. The CDR3 DNA is TGTGCCAGCAGCTACCCCGGGACTTCTTACAATGAGCAGTTCTTC. Amino acid sequence: CASSYPGTSYNEQFF.

J is TRBJ1-1 and V is TRBV6-2 or TRBV6-3, with 8 bases identical to TRBD1. Unmatched junction bases numbered 6, after V lost 4 bases and J lost 5 bases. The CDR3 contains 14 residues. Per germline, CDR1 MNHEY and CDR2 SVGEGT. The CDR3 coding sequence is TGTGCCAGCAGTTCTTACACAGGGGGTACTGAAGCTTTCTTT. Encoded protein: CASSSYTGGTEAFF.

V usage is TRBV27 and J usage is TRBJ1-1; TRBD1 agrees at 8 bases. The CDR3 runs 14 residues. The germline gives CDR1 MNHEY, CDR2 SMNVEV (reference sequence). V gave up 3 bases and J gave up 5 bases; unmatched junction bases: 5. The CDR3 DNA reads as TGTGCCAGCAGTTTCGGACAGGGCTGGACTGAAGCTTTCTTT. This translates into CASSFGQGWTEAFF.

The genes are TRBV27 and TRBJ2-7; D call uncertain. CDR1 MNHEY and CDR2 SMNVEV come from the germline V gene (reference sequence). Trimming took off 4 bases at V and 6 bases at J, with 16 bases between the two ends. The CDR3 has 14 amino acids. CDR3 nucleotides: TGTGCCAGCAGTTCGAGGCTGGGTAAGGCCGAGCAGTACTTC. Translation: CASSSRLGKAEQYF.